Here is one TCR beta chain with its context. The antigen is not known. These data originate in a study of vaccination and CD4 T cells after COVID-19. About the research overall: Convalescent cases consisted of six males and four females, of whom two were Hispanic. Spike peptides, overlapping and drawn from SARS-CoV-2, HCoV-NL63, HCoV-OC43 and HCoV-229E, were used to stimulate cells. Study observations and caveats: Data came from relatively few convalescent patients and lacked early post-infection timepoints.

The Oncomine TCR Beta short-read assay was applied to DNA of cultured CD4+ T cells. TCRdb ran MiXCR on the PCR reads and lists one entry per CDR3 protein. The sample includes about 20,000 distinct CDR3 sequences, about 80% of them seen just once. Described treatment: approximately 10-day PBMC culture with coronavirus spike peptide pools or control peptides (ViraFEST assay). This CDR3 is built from 16 residues. V shed 3 bases and J 0 bases; nucleotides not matched to a gene: 3. The germline V gene has CDR1 LNHDA and CDR2 SQIVND (reference sequence). The chain links TRBV19 to TRBJ1-5, with 9 bases identical to TRBD1. The sequence was obtained from a human donor who received a COVID-19 vaccine. The sequencing used CD4+ T cells from blood, cultured in vitro, collected after SARS-CoV-2 vaccination. The CDR3 DNA sequence: TGTGCCAGTAGTATTGACAGGGGGTTTAGCAATCAGCCCCAGCATTTT. Encoded protein: CASSIDRGFSNQPQHF.